The rows below give T cell receptor beta chains drawn from one sample of a study of read filtering for tumor transcriptome and immune sequencing. TCRdb independently ran MiXCR on the reads; one entry per CDR3 protein. The sample shows about 39,000 distinct CDR3 sequences, over 11% of them seen only once. The specimen sequenced was a population of CD138-negative cells sorted from bone marrow. The source is a donor aged 40 or over with multiple myeloma. Each CDR3 is given with its conserved first and last residue. A D gene is named only where the DNA matches it firmly. A clone size is listed for some rows: how often the clone was seen (once, few, many), or a class if it is expanded.

j_gene: TRBJ1-5
d_gene: -
v_gene: TRBV5-1
abundance: -
CDR3nt: TGCGCCAGCAGCTTGGAAGGGGGTATGGGCAATCAGCCCCAGCATTTT
CDR3aa: CASSLEGGMGNQPQHF

j_gene: TRBJ2-3
d_gene: TRBD2
v_gene: TRBV30
abundance: many
CDR3nt: TGTGCCTGGAGTGAAAGCGGGAGGGCAGATACGCAGTATTTT
CDR3aa: CAWSESGRADTQYF

j_gene: TRBJ2-3
d_gene: -
v_gene: TRBV20-1
abundance: many
CDR3nt: TGCAGTGCTAGAGACCCGTCTAGCGCTAGGGTAGATACGCAGTATTTT
CDR3aa: CSARDPSSARVDTQYF

j_gene: TRBJ2-7
d_gene: TRBD2
v_gene: TRBV6-5
abundance: many
CDR3nt: TGTGCCAGCAGGGGAAGCGGGAAGACCTACGAGCAGTACTTC
CDR3aa: CASRGSGKTYEQYF

j_gene: TRBJ2-3
d_gene: -
v_gene: TRBV20-1
abundance: many
CDR3nt: TGCAGTGGAAGTGGAGGGGTAGCAGATACGCAGTATTTT
CDR3aa: CSGSGGVADTQYF

j_gene: TRBJ2-3
d_gene: -
v_gene: TRBV20-1
abundance: many
CDR3nt: TGCAGTGCTAAGGTCACGTCGGGTACGCAGTATTTT
CDR3aa: CSAKVTSGTQYF

j_gene: TRBJ2-2
d_gene: -
v_gene: TRBV11-2
abundance: many
CDR3nt: TGTGCCAGCAGCTTAGGTACCGGGGAGCTGTTTTTT
CDR3aa: CASSLGTGELFF

j_gene: TRBJ2-5
d_gene: -
v_gene: TRBV29-1
abundance: many
CDR3nt: TGCAGCGTTGTACTTTTGGAGACCCAGTACTTC
CDR3aa: CSVVLLETQYF

j_gene: TRBJ2-5
d_gene: TRBD2
v_gene: TRBV20-1
abundance: few
CDR3nt: TGCAGTGCTAGAGTAGGGGCGGGAGAGGGACAAGAGACCCAGTACTTC
CDR3aa: CSARVGAGEGQETQYF

j_gene: TRBJ2-4
d_gene: TRBD2
v_gene: TRBV29-1
abundance: many
CDR3nt: TGCAGCGTTGTGTCTAGCGGGAGTAACATTCAGTACTTC
CDR3aa: CSVVSSGSNIQYF

j_gene: TRBJ2-3
d_gene: TRBD2
v_gene: TRBV19
abundance: -
CDR3nt: TGTGCCAGTAGCGAAGCGGGAGTGGTAGATACGCAGTATTTT
CDR3aa: CASSEAGVVDTQYF

j_gene: TRBJ2-7
d_gene: TRBD2
v_gene: TRBV28
abundance: -
CDR3nt: TGTGCCAGCAGTTTAGGTGGGACTAGCGCTTACGAGCAGTACTTC
CDR3aa: CASSLGGTSAYEQYF

j_gene: TRBJ2-3
d_gene: -
v_gene: TRBV5-1
abundance: large
CDR3nt: TGCGCCAGCAGCATGATATCGCGGGCGGCAGATACGCAGTATTTT
CDR3aa: CASSMISRAADTQYF

j_gene: TRBJ1-5
d_gene: -
v_gene: TRBV12-3/TRBV12-4
abundance: many
CDR3nt: TGTGCCAGCAGTACATCGATGGGGGAGCATCAGCCCCAGCATTTT
CDR3aa: CASSTSMGEHQPQHF

j_gene: TRBJ2-2
d_gene: -
v_gene: TRBV4-1
abundance: -
CDR3nt: TGCGCCAGCAGCGCCGGGGACTCAAACACCGGGGAGCTGTTTTTT
CDR3aa: CASSAGDSNTGELFF

j_gene: TRBJ2-2
d_gene: -
v_gene: TRBV28
abundance: many
CDR3nt: TGTGCCAGCAGTTCCCACACGGACGGGAACACCGGGGAGCTGTTTTTT
CDR3aa: CASSSHTDGNTGELFF

j_gene: TRBJ2-1
d_gene: -
v_gene: TRBV14
abundance: many
CDR3nt: TGTGCCAGCAGCCAAGTCACGGAAAGCTCCTACAATGAGCAGTTCTTC
CDR3aa: CASSQVTESSYNEQFF

j_gene: TRBJ2-2
d_gene: TRBD2
v_gene: TRBV28
abundance: many
CDR3nt: TGTGCCAGCAGTCCCCATCTCCGACGGGGGGAGAACACCGGGGAGCTGTTTTTT
CDR3aa: CASSPHLRRGENTGELFF

j_gene: TRBJ2-1
d_gene: TRBD2
v_gene: TRBV6-5
abundance: medium-sized
CDR3nt: TGTGCCAGCAGTCTGAGTAGCGGGGGCTACAATGAGCAGTTCTTC
CDR3aa: CASSLSSGGYNEQFF

j_gene: TRBJ1-5
d_gene: -
v_gene: TRBV19
abundance: -
CDR3nt: TGTGCCAGTAGTAAGTCGGCTAATCAGCCCCAGCATTTT
CDR3aa: CASSKSANQPQHF

j_gene: TRBJ2-2
d_gene: -
v_gene: TRBV25-1
abundance: few
CDR3nt: TGTGCCAGCAGTGAGGGGCAGGGGCATAAGCCATACTCCGGGGAGCTGTTTTTT
CDR3aa: CASSEGQGHKPYSGELFF

j_gene: TRBJ2-1
d_gene: -
v_gene: TRBV5-1
abundance: many
CDR3nt: TGCGCCAGCAGCTTGGGGGCAGGTGGCAATGAGCAGTTCTTC
CDR3aa: CASSLGAGGNEQFF

j_gene: TRBJ1-5
d_gene: -
v_gene: TRBV12-3/TRBV12-4
abundance: many
CDR3nt: TGTGCCAGCAGTTTCACAGCCCAGCCCCAGCATTTT
CDR3aa: CASSFTAQPQHF

j_gene: TRBJ1-5
d_gene: -
v_gene: TRBV27
abundance: many
CDR3nt: TGTGCCAGCAGTAGCTCCACAGGTTATCAGCCCCAGCATTTT
CDR3aa: CASSSSTGYQPQHF

j_gene: TRBJ1-5
d_gene: -
v_gene: TRBV24-1
abundance: many
CDR3nt: TGTGCCACCAGTGATTTATATCACGGACGGAATGAGCCCCAGCATTTT
CDR3aa: CATSDLYHGRNEPQHF

j_gene: TRBJ1-4
d_gene: -
v_gene: TRBV4-1
abundance: many
CDR3nt: TGCGCCAGCAGCCAAGATAGACCAGTTAATGAAAAACTGTTTTTT
CDR3aa: CASSQDRPVNEKLFF

j_gene: TRBJ2-3
d_gene: TRBD2
v_gene: TRBV29-1
abundance: many
CDR3nt: TGCAGCGGGGAAACTAGCGGGGGGACAGATACGCAGTATTTT
CDR3aa: CSGETSGGTDTQYF

j_gene: TRBJ2-2
d_gene: TRBD2
v_gene: TRBV7-3
abundance: many
CDR3nt: TGTGCCAGCAGCTCGGGACTAGCCACCGGGGAGCTGTTTTTT
CDR3aa: CASSSGLATGELFF

j_gene: TRBJ2-1
d_gene: TRBD2
v_gene: TRBV7-9
abundance: many
CDR3nt: TGTGCCAGCCGGGCGGGGGGATACAATGAGCAGTTCTTC
CDR3aa: CASRAGGYNEQFF